The source of this T cell receptor beta chain is a study of liver allograft versus peripheral blood T cells. In the study overall: T cell receptor repertoires in transplanted livers were compared with those in recipients' peripheral blood.

In TCRdb, the reads were re-called with MiXCR into one record per CDR3 protein. The sample includes around 1,300 distinct CDR3 sequences, 10% to 15% of them seen just once. In its sample, this clonotype ranks as large. Its matching antigen is unknown. Germline V lookup: CDR1 MNHNY, CDR2 SVGAGI (reference sequence). V lost 2 bases and J 0 bases, leaving 7 bases between the germline ends. The CDR3 runs to 14 residues. Whole-study findings and limits: There were reportedly differences between T cell receptor repertoires inside liver allografts and those in peripheral blood.

This receptor was taken from a human patient who had a liver transplant. Some T cells may arise from the graft donor. This sequence joins TRBV6-6 and TRBJ1-1; D may be TRBD1 (5 bases). CDR3 amino acids: CASSYEGLNTEAFF. DNA of the CDR3: TGTGCCAGCAGTTACGAGGGGCTGAACACTGAAGCTTTCTTT.